Each of the 2 T cell receptor beta chains below was sequenced from the same sample in a study of graft-versus-host responses after intestinal transplantation. Measured with immunoSEQ multiplex PCR; TCRdb has only the in-frame clones, and not every one. Of fewer than 20,000 clones listed, roughly 80% are singletons. Graft tissue processing released intraepithelial and lamina propria lymphocytes. This sample comprised ileum tissue, obtained approximately 110 days after intestinal transplant. Source of these receptors: a human patient who received an intestinal transplant, so some T cells may come from the graft donor.

This chain uses TRBV27 with TRBJ1-5; D gene uncertain. This CDR3 comprises 14 residues. The V end was cut by 3 bases, the J end by 2 bases, with 8 bases between. Germline V lookup: CDR1 MNHEY, CDR2 SMNVEV (reference sequence). CDR3 loop: CASSFASRNQPQHF. CDR3 coding DNA: TGTGCCAGCAGTTTTGCAAGTCGCAATCAGCCCCAGCATTTT.

This rearrangement joins TRBV28 to TRBJ1-5, with D perhaps TRBD1 (6 bases). V gave up 3 bases and J gave up 7 bases, with 28 bases separating them. The germline V gene encodes CDR1 MDHEN and CDR2 SYDVKM. The CDR3 length is 19 residues. CDR3: CASSLPAPRHRTVYQPQHF. The CDR3 DNA sequence: TGTGCCAGCAGTTTGCCCGCGCCCAGACACCGGACAGTGTACCAGCCCCAGCATTTT.